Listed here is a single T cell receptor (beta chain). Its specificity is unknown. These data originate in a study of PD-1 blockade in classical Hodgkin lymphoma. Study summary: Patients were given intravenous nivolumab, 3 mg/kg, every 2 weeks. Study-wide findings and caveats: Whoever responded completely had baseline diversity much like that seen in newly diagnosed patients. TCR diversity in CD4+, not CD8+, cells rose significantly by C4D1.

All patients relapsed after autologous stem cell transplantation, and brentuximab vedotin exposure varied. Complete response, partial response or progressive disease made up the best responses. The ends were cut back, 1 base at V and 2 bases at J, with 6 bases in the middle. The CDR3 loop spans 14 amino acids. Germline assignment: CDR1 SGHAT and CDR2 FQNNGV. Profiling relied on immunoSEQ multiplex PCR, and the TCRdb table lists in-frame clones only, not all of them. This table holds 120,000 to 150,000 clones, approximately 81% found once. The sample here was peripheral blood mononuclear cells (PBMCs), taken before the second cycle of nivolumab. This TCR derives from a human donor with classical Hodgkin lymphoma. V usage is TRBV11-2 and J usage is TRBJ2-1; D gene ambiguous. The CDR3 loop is CASSLVLAYNEQFF. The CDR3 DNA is TGTGCCAGCAGCTTAGTCCTTGCCTACAATGAGCAGTTCTTC.